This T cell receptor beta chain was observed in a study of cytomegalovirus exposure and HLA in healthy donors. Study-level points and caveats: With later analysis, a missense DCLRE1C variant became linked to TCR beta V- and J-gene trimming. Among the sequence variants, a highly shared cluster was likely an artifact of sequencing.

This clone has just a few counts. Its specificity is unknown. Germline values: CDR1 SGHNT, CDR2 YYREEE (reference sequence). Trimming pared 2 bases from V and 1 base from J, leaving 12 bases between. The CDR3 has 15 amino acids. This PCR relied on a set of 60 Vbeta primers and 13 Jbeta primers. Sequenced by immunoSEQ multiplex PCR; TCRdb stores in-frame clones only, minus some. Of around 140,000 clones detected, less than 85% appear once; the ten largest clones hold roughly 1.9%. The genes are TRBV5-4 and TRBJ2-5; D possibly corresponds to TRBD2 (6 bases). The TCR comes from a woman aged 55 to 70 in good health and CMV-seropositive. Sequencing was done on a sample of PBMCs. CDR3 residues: CASSFSSASQETQYF. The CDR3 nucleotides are TGTGCCAGCAGCTTTTCTAGCGCGTCCCAAGAGACCCAGTACTTC. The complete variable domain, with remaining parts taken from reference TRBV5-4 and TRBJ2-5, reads ETGVTQSPTHLIKTRGQQVTLRCSSQSGHNTVSWYQQALGQGPQFIFQYYREEENGRGNFPPRFSGLQFPNYSSELNVNALELDDSALYLCASSFSSASQETQYFGPGTRLLVL.